This TCR beta chain stems from a study of Ad26.COV2.S vaccination and SARS-CoV-2 variants. Profiling relied on immunoSEQ multiplex PCR, and the TCRdb table lists in-frame clones only, not all of them. The sample includes about 410,000 clones, more than 85% of them seen just once. This clone was seen only once. Described treatment: some 20 received Ad26.COV2.S at low or high dose, single or two shots; 5 received placebo; per-sample allocation not given. It was on day 63 after the first vaccine or placebo injection that samples were taken. Sequenced material: peripheral blood, taken in a trial of Ad26.COV2.S vaccine versus placebo. The TCR comes from a person aged 18 to 65 who received the Ad26.COV2.S COVID-19 vaccine or a placebo.

Here the CDR3 reads CASSNLGVQETQYF. DNA for the CDR3: TGCGCCAGCAGCAATCTGGGCGTACAAGAGACCCAGTACTTC. The V gene is TRBV5-1, the J gene TRBJ2-5; D unresolved. Trimming removed 4 bases from V and 2 bases from J, with 12 bases in between. This CDR3 has 14 amino acids. Per the germline V gene, CDR1 is SGHRS and CDR2 is YFSETQ. The variable domain in full, with the rest retrieved from reference TRBV5-1 and TRBJ2-5, is KAGVTQTPRYLIKTRGQQVTLSCSPISGHRSVSWYQQTPGQGLQFLFEYFSETQRNKGNFPGRFSGRQFSNSRSEMNVSTLELGDSALYLCASSNLGVQETQYFGPGTRLLVL.